One sample yielded the 28 T cell receptor beta chains listed below, sequenced in a study of blood T cell repertoires in COVID-19. Clones were read by immunoSEQ multiplex PCR, and TCRdb kept only the in-frame ones, dropping some. The sample consists of 100,000 to 130,000 clones, 70% to 90% of them appearing once. Sequencing used peripheral blood. The receptors stem from a man in his forties or fifties with active or convalescent COVID-19.

The chain is built from TRBV19 and TRBJ2-7; a weak D match, TRBD1 (6 bases). With 2 bases removed from V and 6 bases from J, the gap between germline ends came to 17 bases. The CDR3 is 15 amino acids. Germline CDR1 is LNHDA and CDR2 is SQIVND (reference sequence). CDR3 nucleotide sequence: TGTGCCAGTAGTATAACAGGGACCGCGACCCCCGAGCAGTACTTC. This gives the protein CASSITGTATPEQYF.

This clone was seen once. The rearrangement uses TRBV10-3 and TRBJ2-3; 14 nucleotides line up with TRBD2. J gave up 1 base and V 4 bases, and 1 base lay outside the gene matches. In germline, CDR1 is ENHRY, CDR2 SYGVKD. The CDR3 contains 16 residues. CDR3 sequence (DNA): TGTGCCATCAGTGGGGGACTAGCGGGAGGCACAGATACGCAGTATTTT. Residues: CAISGGLAGGTDTQYF.

This clone was seen a single time. The CDR3 protein is CASSYERAYEQYF. The CDR3 DNA reads as TGTGCCAGCAGTTATGAGAGGGCCTACGAGCAGTACTTC. The genes are TRBV6-5 and TRBJ2-7; maybe TRBD2 (5 bases). The CDR3 spans 13 residues. CDR1 is MNHEY, CDR2 SVGAGI, per germline. V lost 3 bases to trimming and J lost 2 bases, with 8 bases between them.

This clone occurred once. The J gene is TRBJ1-1, the V gene TRBV25-1, with 7 nucleotides matching TRBD1. CDR1 is MGHDK and CDR2 is SYGVNS in the germline V gene. The junction had 5 bases not matched to a gene; V was cut back by 10 bases and J by 0 bases. The CDR3 length is 13 residues. CDR3 in amino acids: CATKGQLNTEAFF. The CDR3 bases are TGTGCCACCAAGGGACAGCTGAACACTGAAGCTTTCTTT. Full variable domain (remainder filled in from reference TRBV25-1 and TRBJ1-1): EADIYQTPRYLVIGTGKKITLECSQTMGHDKMYWYQQDPGMELHLIHYSYGVNSTEKGDLSSESTVSRIRTEHFPLTLESARPSHTSQYLCATKGQLNTEAFFGQGTRLTVV.

The chain recombines TRBV10-3 with TRBJ2-3, with TRBD2 matching over 9 bases. The CDR3 is 15 residues long. Losses at the gene ends were 7 bases for V and 0 bases for J; bases not matched to a gene: 5. The germline V gene has CDR1 ENHRY and CDR2 SYGVKD. Here the CDR3 reads CAIKVAGDSTDTQYF. CDR3 nucleotide sequence: TGTGCCATCAAGGTAGCGGGGGATAGCACAGATACGCAGTATTTT.

This clone has at least ten counts. The rearrangement joins TRBV27 to TRBJ2-1; D gene unclear. The V gene's germline CDR1 is MNHEY and CDR2 SMNVEV (reference sequence). The CDR3 loop spans 14 amino acids. Trimming pared 5 bases from V and 3 bases from J, leaving 11 bases between. The CDR3 DNA reads TGTGCCAGCAGTCACACCGACAACTACAATGAGCAGTTCTTC. This sequence encodes CASSHTDNYNEQFF.

The chain couples TRBV6-5 to TRBJ2-5; 7 nucleotides match TRBD1. The germline V gene encodes CDR1 MNHEY and CDR2 SVGAGI. This CDR3 has 14 amino acids. J gave up 2 bases and V 6 bases, and 6 bases lay outside the gene matches. The CDR3 loop reads CASSPGQSQETQYF. CDR3 DNA sequence: TGTGCCAGCAGCCCGGGACAGAGTCAAGAGACCCAGTACTTC.

This clone appeared once. The rearrangement uses TRBV13 and TRBJ1-2; possibly TRBD1 for D (5 bases). The V gene lost 5 bases and the J gene lost 4 bases, with 14 bases spanning the gap. The CDR3 is 14 residues long. The germline V gene has CDR1 PRHDT and CDR2 FYEKMQ (reference sequence). The CDR3 sequence is CASSRNRFLYGYTF. The CDR3, as DNA: TGTGCCAGCAGCCGGAACAGGTTCCTCTATGGCTACACCTTC.

The rearrangement links TRBV4-1 to TRBJ2-5, with 9 bases fitting TRBD2. CDR1 and CDR2 (germline): MGHRA, YSYEKL. The CDR3 contains 16 residues. Trimming removed 4 bases from V and 0 bases from J; junction bases left unmatched: 6. DNA of the CDR3: TGCGCCAGCAGCCTGACTAGCGGTGCGTACCAAGAGACCCAGTACTTC. It specifies CASSLTSGAYQETQYF.

The chain joins TRBV3-1 (or the pseudogene TRBV3-2) to TRBJ2-3, with D unresolved. With 0 bases removed from V and 10 bases from J, the gap between germline ends came to 8 bases. The CDR3 runs to 12 residues. Germline CDR1 and CDR2: LGHDT and YNNKEL (reference sequence). CDR3: CASSQDSPAQYF. CDR3 in DNA: TGTGCCAGCAGCCAAGATTCCCCCGCGCAGTATTTT.

This chain uses TRBV11-2 with TRBJ2-1; 9 nucleotides agree with TRBD2. V was pared by 10 bases and J by 7 bases, with 14 bases of the junction left unmatched. The length of the CDR3 is 15 residues. Germline V gives CDR1 SGHAT, CDR2 FQNNGV. The CDR3 bases are TGTGCCACTCTTCGGGTAGCGGGAGAGGGAAATGAGCAGTTCTTC. It encodes CATLRVAGEGNEQFF.

V and J are TRBV9 and TRBJ1-2, with a tentative D call TRBD1 (5 bases). The CDR3 is 13 amino acids. Germline CDR1 is SGDLS and CDR2 is YYNGEE. The V end lost 7 bases, the J end lost 5 bases, and 15 bases lay between the germline ends. The CDR3 sequence is CASRGMSGYGYTF. CDR3 coding DNA: TGTGCCAGCCGGGGGATGTCGGGTTATGGCTACACCTTC.

The chain is built from TRBV30 and TRBJ1-1, with 10 bases that match TRBD1. V lost 3 bases to trimming and J lost 6 bases; unmatched junction nucleotides: 4. In germline, CDR1 is GTSNPN, CDR2 SVGIG (reference sequence). The CDR3 runs to 13 residues. DNA of the CDR3: TGTGCCTGGAGCGACAGGGGGCCGGCTGAAGCTTTCTTT. The encoded protein is CAWSDRGPAEAFF.

The chain recombines TRBV5-1 with TRBJ2-5, with 7 bases identical to TRBD2. The junction had 7 bases not matched to a gene; V was cut back by 6 bases and J by 2 bases. Germline values: CDR1 SGHRS, CDR2 YFSETQ. The CDR3 is 14 amino acids. CDR3 loop: CASTTTSAQETQYF. In DNA, the CDR3 is TGCGCCAGCACTACAACTAGCGCACAAGAGACCCAGTACTTC.

The genes are TRBV6-5 and TRBJ2-5, with D perhaps TRBD1 (5 bases). The CDR3 consists of 13 residues. Trimming pared 6 bases from V and 5 bases from J, leaving 13 bases between. Germline lookup yields CDR1 MNHEY and CDR2 SVGAGI. CDR3 nucleotide sequence: TGTGCCAGCAGCTTCAGGGTCGGGGAGACCCAGTACTTC. Its protein product is CASSFRVGETQYF.

The chain carries TRBV20-1 and TRBJ2-1; tentatively, D is TRBD2 (6 bases). This CDR3 region has 11 residues. The germline CDR1 and CDR2 sequences are DFQATT and SNEGSKA (reference sequence). Between the trimmed V and J ends, which lost 3 bases and 12 bases, there was a span of 12 bases. The CDR3 region is CSASLEEGQFF. DNA for the CDR3: TGCAGTGCTAGCCTGGAGGAGGGGCAGTTCTTC.

The J gene is TRBJ2-3, the V gene TRBV18; TRBD2 matches 9 bases. Losses at the gene ends were 5 bases for V and 0 bases for J; bases not matched to a gene: 0. The V gene's germline CDR1 is KGHSH and CDR2 LQKENI. The CDR3 spans 14 residues. In nucleotides, the CDR3 is TGTGCCAGCTCAGGACTAGCGAGCACAGATACGCAGTATTTT. Protein product: CASSGLASTDTQYF.

This clone has just a few counts. The chain has TRBV21-1 and TRBJ2-1; the table's D gene call, TRBD2, was not cross checked with the DNA. TRBV21-1 is a pseudogene segment. The CDR3 has 15 amino acids. This CDR3 is CASSTRLAGEDEQFF. The CDR3, as DNA: TGTGCCAGCAGCACCCGACTAGCGGGAGAGGATGAGCAGTTCTTC.

V gene TRBV28 combines with J gene TRBJ2-6; TRBD2 might be the D (6 bases). Between the trimmed V and J ends, which lost 1 base and 1 base, there was a span of 14 bases. This CDR3 comprises 18 residues. CDR1 and CDR2 (germline): MDHEN, SYDVKM. Written as DNA, the CDR3 is TGTGCCAGCAGTTTATTTGTGGGGGGAAAGTCTGGGGCCAACGTCCTGACTTTC. Amino acids: CASSLFVGGKSGANVLTF.

This rearrangement joins TRBV28 to TRBJ1-4; D not certain. Germline V gene sequence: CDR1 MDHEN, CDR2 SYDVKM. Trimming took off 6 bases at V and 4 bases at J, with 15 bases between the two ends. There are 15 residues in the CDR3. CDR3 amino acids: CASSPPLGHNEKLFF. CDR3 sequence (DNA): TGTGCCAGCAGCCCCCCGCTCGGTCATAATGAAAAACTGTTTTTT.

This clone was seen a single time. The chain carries TRBV15 and TRBJ2-5; 13 positions agree with TRBD2. Germline loops: CDR1 LNHNV, CDR2 YYDKDF (reference sequence). Losses at the gene ends were 0 bases for V and 6 bases for J; bases not matched to a gene: 4. The CDR3 is 16 residues long. CDR3 coding DNA: TGTGCCACCAGCAGAGAACTAGCGGGAGGGAGCAAGACCCAGTACTTC. Its protein product is CATSRELAGGSKTQYF.

This clone was observed a single time. The chain carries TRBV12-5 and TRBJ2-5, with 9 bases identical to TRBD2. CDR3 length equals 17 residues. V gave up 2 bases and J gave up 5 bases; unmatched junction bases: 12. CDR1 LGHNT and CDR2 FRNRAP come from the germline V gene. Here the CDR3 reads CASGLTLAGGPGETQYF. CDR3 bases: TGTGCTAGTGGTTTGACCCTGGCGGGAGGGCCGGGTGAGACCCAGTACTTC.

The chain couples TRBV10-3 to TRBJ2-7; 13 bases are a match to TRBD2. Trimming at V came to 7 bases and at J to 5 bases, leaving 5 bases not matched to a gene. The CDR3 has 14 residues. Germline V lookup: CDR1 ENHRY, CDR2 SYGVKD. The CDR3 loop reads CAIKGTSGANEQYF. The CDR3 coding sequence is TGTGCCATCAAGGGGACTAGCGGGGCCAACGAGCAGTACTTC.

The CDR3 loop reads CASRPLGQGKDGYTF. CDR3 coding DNA: TGTGCCAGCAGACCTCTGGGACAGGGCAAGGATGGCTACACCTTC. The J gene is TRBJ1-2, the V gene TRBV28; TRBD1 matches 9 bases. This CDR3 is 15 amino acids long. Trimming took 6 bases from V and 6 from J; bases not matched to a gene: 11. Germline V gene sequence: CDR1 MDHEN, CDR2 SYDVKM.

This chain connects TRBV5-4 to TRBJ2-2, with TRBD2 as a possible D gene (5 bases). The CDR3 has 15 residues. Germline values: CDR1 SGHNT, CDR2 YYREEE (reference sequence). V lost 0 bases, J lost 4 bases, and 10 bases lay in between. The CDR3 coding sequence is TGTGCCAGCAGCTTGGGAGGGCTGAGCACCGGGGAGCTGTTTTTT. Its protein product is CASSLGGLSTGELFF.

The chain has TRBV13 and TRBJ1-5, with a weak D call TRBD1 (6 bases). Germline-derived CDR1 and CDR2 are PRHDT and FYEKMQ (reference sequence). This CDR3 region has 16 residues. Trimming left V 2 bases short and J 2 bases short, with 13 bases between. As DNA, the CDR3 is TGTGCCAGCAGCTTAAAAGGCAGGGGAGGCAATCAGCCCCAGCATTTT. This encodes CASSLKGRGGNQPQHF.

This clone appeared a few times. The chain combines TRBV3-1 (or the pseudogene TRBV3-2) with TRBJ1-1, with D perhaps TRBD1 (6 bases). The germline gives CDR1 LGHDT, CDR2 YNNKEL (reference sequence). This CDR3 comprises 16 residues. The ends were cut back, 0 bases at V and 3 bases at J, with 14 bases in the middle. The CDR3 region is CASSQDLGARDTEAFF. The CDR3 DNA sequence: TGTGCCAGCAGCCAAGATTTGGGGGCGAGGGACACTGAAGCTTTCTTT.

V and J are TRBV9 and TRBJ2-7; TRBD1 agrees at 10 bases. After removal of 4 bases from V and 4 bases from J, the junction contained 2 bases not matched to a gene. This CDR3 has 13 residues. From germline, CDR1 is SGDLS and CDR2 YYNGEE. This chain's CDR3 is CASSPGQGYEQYF. The CDR3 coding sequence is TGTGCCAGCAGCCCGGGACAGGGGTACGAGCAGTACTTC.